The 4 T cell receptor beta chains below all came from one sample that was sequenced in a study of blood T cell repertoires in COVID-19. Here immunoSEQ multiplex PCR was the method, and the copy in TCRdb shows in-frame clones only, minus some. The table has 200,000 or so clones, approximately 80% seen once. The sequenced material came from peripheral blood. The receptors originated from a woman older than 75 with acute or convalescent COVID-19.

This clone came up once. The chain combines TRBV3-1 (or the pseudogene TRBV3-2) with TRBJ1-4; tentatively, D is TRBD1 (6 bases). Trimming pared 1 base from V and 5 bases from J, leaving 11 bases between. The germline gives CDR1 LGHDT, CDR2 YNNKEL (reference sequence). This CDR3 comprises 15 residues. The DNA for the CDR3 is TGTGCCAGCAGCCAAGCGGGGACACCGAATGAAAAACTGTTTTTT. Translating gives CASSQAGTPNEKLFF.

This clone has more than one count but fewer than ten. The genes are TRBV18 and TRBJ2-3; 10 nucleotides align to TRBD1. V was pared by 8 bases and J by 4 bases, with 12 bases of the junction left unmatched. CDR3 length equals 16 residues. Germline V gene data show CDR1 as KGHSH and CDR2 as LQKENI. The CDR3 bases are TGTGCCAGCCCGAGGCAAGGGGACAGGGGTTCAGATACGCAGTATTTT. Encoded protein: CASPRQGDRGSDTQYF.

V and J are TRBV12-3 or TRBV12-4 and TRBJ1-5; maybe TRBD1 (5 bases). The CDR3 has 13 amino acids. Trimming shortened V by 5 bases and J by 7 bases, and 12 bases separated the two germline ends. Here the CDR3 reads CASSVGGRQPQHF. The CDR3 DNA is TGTGCCAGCAGTGTCGGGGGACGACAGCCCCAGCATTTT.

This clone was recorded once. The chain couples TRBV30 to TRBJ1-3; D possibly corresponds to TRBD1 (6 bases). The germline gives CDR1 GTSNPN, CDR2 SVGIG (reference sequence). The CDR3 length is 15 residues. V was clipped by 6 bases and J by 2 bases, with 17 bases between them. CDR3 DNA: TGTGCCTGCACAGGGCCGGCCGTTACTGGAAACACCATATATTTT. Residues: CACTGPAVTGNTIYF.